The next 9 T cell receptor beta chains were all read from a single sample in a study of shared clonotypes between healthy human individuals. Naive CD8 cells, CD45RO-negative and positively selected for CCR7, excluded terminally differentiated effector memory CD45RA+ cells. The assay was immunoSEQ multiplex PCR, and TCRdb's table has in-frame clones only and misses some. The sample yields roughly 590,000 clones, roughly 96% seen once. Sequenced input: naive CD8+ T cells sorted from blood. These receptors all come from a woman aged 30 to 39 in good health.

The chain joins TRBV19 to TRBJ2-1, with a possible D match to TRBD1 (5 bases). The CDR3 is 13 residues long. Between the trimmed V and J ends, which lost 5 bases and 5 bases, there was a span of 10 bases. CDR1 and CDR2 (germline): LNHDA, SQIVND (reference sequence). This CDR3 is CASSSLTDNEQFF. CDR3 nucleotide sequence: TGTGCCAGTAGTTCCCTGACAGACAATGAGCAGTTCTTC.

V gene TRBV5-6 combines with J gene TRBJ2-6, with 9 nucleotides matching TRBD1. The CDR3 contains 15 residues. The germline CDR1 and CDR2 sequences are SGHDT and YYEEEE. V was pared by 3 bases and J by 3 bases, with 1 base of the junction left unmatched. CDR3 protein: CASSWDRVGANVLTF. The CDR3 DNA is TGTGCCAGCAGCTGGGACAGGGTTGGGGCCAACGTCCTGACTTTC.

The rearrangement links TRBV29-1 to TRBJ2-1; D is perhaps TRBD2 (6 bases). This CDR3 region has 16 residues. Trimming took off 1 base at V and 4 bases at J, with 17 bases between the two ends. The germline CDR1 and CDR2 sequences are SQVTM and ANQGSEA. The CDR3 spells CSVEGSRTNTYNEQFF. The DNA of the CDR3 is TGCAGCGTTGAAGGGAGCCGGACTAACACATACAATGAGCAGTTCTTC.

The chain links TRBV20-1 to TRBJ2-1; 11 positions match TRBD2. Trimming cost V 6 bases and J 15 bases; bases outside gene matches: 7. The CDR3 consists of 11 residues. From germline, CDR1 is DFQATT and CDR2 SNEGSKA (reference sequence). The CDR3 spells CSANIAGGWFF. CDR3 bases: TGCAGTGCGAATATAGCGGGAGGGTGGTTCTTC.

The rearrangement links TRBV5-6 to TRBJ2-1; 12 bases map to TRBD2. The CDR3 spans 16 residues. Unmatched junction bases numbered 9, after V lost 4 bases and J lost 7 bases. The germline CDR1 and CDR2 sequences are SGHDT and YYEEEE. This CDR3 is CASSTGASGRGNEQFF. In DNA form, the CDR3 reads TGTGCCAGCAGCACGGGAGCTAGCGGGAGGGGAAATGAGCAGTTCTTC.

On this clone: This specimen includes other DNA sequences encoding the same CDR3. The chain combines TRBV28 with TRBJ2-1, with no clear D. Trimming pared 5 bases from V and 0 bases from J, leaving 5 bases between. This CDR3 comprises 13 residues. Germline loops: CDR1 MDHEN, CDR2 SYDVKM. The CDR3 spells CASSPSSYNEQFF. The CDR3 DNA is TGTGCCAGCAGTCCGAGCTCCTACAATGAGCAGTTCTTC.

This chain links TRBV9 with TRBJ2-1, with 10 bases matching TRBD2. CDR1 and CDR2 (germline): SGDLS, YYNGEE. This CDR3 comprises 17 residues. The V gene end was trimmed by 1 base and the J gene end by 0 bases; junction bases not matched to a gene: 4. CDR3 DNA: TGTGCCAGCAGCGTATCCACTAGCGGGACCTCCTACAATGAGCAGTTCTTC. It codes for CASSVSTSGTSYNEQFF.

The V gene is TRBV6-4, the J gene TRBJ2-1; D unclear. The germline V gene has CDR1 MRHNA and CDR2 SNTAGT. Trimming left V 3 bases short and J 6 bases short, with 6 bases between. There are 12 residues in the CDR3. The DNA for the CDR3 is TGTGCCAGCAGTGATCTGGGCAATGAGCAGTTCTTC. This sequence encodes CASSDLGNEQFF.

This sequence joins TRBV7-8 and TRBJ2-1; D uncertain. Germline V gene sequence: CDR1 SGHVS, CDR2 FQNEAQ. This CDR3 has 15 residues. V was clipped by 1 base and J by 4 bases, with 11 bases between them. CDR3 bases: TGTGCCAGCAGCTTAGGCAGAGACTCTTACAATGAGCAGTTCTTC. Residues: CASSLGRDSYNEQFF.